This T cell receptor (beta chain) stems from a study of blood T cell repertoires in COVID-19. This clone showed up just a few times. The length of the CDR3 is 14 residues. Germline values: CDR1 MDHEN, CDR2 SYDVKM. Trimming pared 5 bases from V and 0 bases from J, leaving 7 bases between. Cohort assignment relied on participant-reported clinical history. Cohort 3 recovery required two negative PCRs, clearance, or symptom resolution. Original handling: Amplification from reference gene primers served as the basis for estimated nucleated cell counts. TCRdb's copy holds only in-frame clones and misses some; the assay was immunoSEQ multiplex PCR. The DNA gave D and trimming, while V, J and clone size come from that table. The sample has approximately 230,000 clones, 85% to 90% seen once.

The sequence came from a man in his forties or fifties who had recovered from COVID-19. The chain links TRBV28 to TRBJ1-4; D not certain. Sequenced sample: PBMCs or T cells enriched from blood (not recorded which). The CDR3 here is CASSEHATNEKLFF. The CDR3, as DNA: TGTGCCAGCAGTGAACACGCAACTAATGAAAAACTGTTTTTT.